The clone carrying this TCR beta chain turned up a few times. Antigen: not known. This CDR3 contains 17 residues. Germline CDR1 reads SGHVS; CDR2 reads FNYEAQ. V shed 5 bases and J shed 1 base, with 20 bases lying between them. This specimen comes from a study of identical twins. Study results and caveats: Less excess twin sharing appeared in beta out-of-frame sequences.

A universal primer binding site was introduced by template switching. The final cDNA contained unique molecular identifiers. TCRdb independently ran MiXCR on the 5' RACE reads; one entry per CDR3 protein. The data contain some 500,000 distinct CDR3 sequences, under 25% of them seen just once; the ten biggest clones take up 0.91%. This sample was shared with a second study, whose subject was T cells expressing NK-cell markers. That work adds: The CD3+CD56-NKG2C+ fraction of a handful of donors was also led by these clonotypes.

The chain uses TRBV7-6 and TRBJ2-5; D tentatively reads TRBD1 or TRBD2 (5 bases each). This receptor was obtained from a woman aged 18-29 years in good health. Specimen: CD4+ T cells sorted from blood. CDR3 loop: CASSQRGLLAAQETQYF. The CDR3 coding sequence is TGTGCCAGCAGCCAGAGGGGATTGTTGGCGGCCCAAGAGACCCAGTACTTC.